The clone carrying this T cell receptor beta chain has more than one count but fewer than ten. Its antigen is as yet unknown. Ophthalmopathy patients all had a Clinical Activity Score of at least 3, a NOSPECS grade of at least 4 and disease under 3 months old. This sample holds PBMCs from about 10 ml fresh peripheral blood. This sample stems from a study of T cells in Graves' hyperthyroidism and ophthalmopathy. General study points: Blood also showed most of the thyroid clonotypes that were expanded above 0.001. Ophthalmopathy was predicted by the model a median of 6.5 months ahead of onset.

RNA transcripts provided the source from which TCR beta CDR3 regions were amplified. First-round RT-PCR of the TCR CDR3 relied on the HTBI primer set. TCRdb redid the calling of the multiplex PCR reads with MiXCR, one entry per CDR3 protein. This sample has over 400,000 distinct CDR3 sequences, with 20% to 25% found just once. V lost 5 bases and J lost 1; bases outside the gene matches: 4. CDR1 is SEHNR and CDR2 is FQNEAQ in the germline V gene (reference sequence). CDR3 length: 15 residues. This sequence originates from a woman aged 70-85 years with Graves' ophthalmopathy. This chain uses TRBV7-9 with TRBJ2-5; 10 nucleotides match TRBD2. Sequenced: blood. The CDR3 region is CASSLTSGFQETQYF. The CDR3 nucleotides read TGTGCCAGCAGCCTGACTAGCGGGTTCCAAGAGACCCAGTACTTC.